This TCR beta chain was profiled in a study of CD8+CD57+ T cells in acquired aplastic anemia. On this clonotype: The antigen remains undetermined.

The template for TCR beta VDJ and CDR3 sequence profiling was genomic DNA. TCRdb re-called the reads through MiXCR, storing one row per CDR3 protein. The table lists 150,000 to 200,000 distinct CDR3 sequences, around 60% of them singletons, with under 60% in the top ten. Study-wide results and caveats: It was found that some 30 CD8+ CDR3 sequences were shared between patients and controls. Controls did not differ significantly from patients in CD8+ Simpson's diversity.

The germline V gene encodes CDR1 ENHRY and CDR2 SYGVKD. This CDR3 has 15 amino acids. V gave up 1 base and J gave up 5 bases, with 12 bases separating them. The chain has TRBV10-3 and TRBJ1-5, with a possible D match to TRBD1 (5 bases). Sequencing was performed on sorted CD4+, CD8+, or CD8+CD57+ T cells (not recorded which) from PBMCs. This TCR came from a human donor in good health. This chain's CDR3 is CAISEWGKADQPQHF. CDR3 in DNA: TGTGCCATCAGTGAGTGGGGGAAGGCGGATCAGCCCCAGCATTTT.